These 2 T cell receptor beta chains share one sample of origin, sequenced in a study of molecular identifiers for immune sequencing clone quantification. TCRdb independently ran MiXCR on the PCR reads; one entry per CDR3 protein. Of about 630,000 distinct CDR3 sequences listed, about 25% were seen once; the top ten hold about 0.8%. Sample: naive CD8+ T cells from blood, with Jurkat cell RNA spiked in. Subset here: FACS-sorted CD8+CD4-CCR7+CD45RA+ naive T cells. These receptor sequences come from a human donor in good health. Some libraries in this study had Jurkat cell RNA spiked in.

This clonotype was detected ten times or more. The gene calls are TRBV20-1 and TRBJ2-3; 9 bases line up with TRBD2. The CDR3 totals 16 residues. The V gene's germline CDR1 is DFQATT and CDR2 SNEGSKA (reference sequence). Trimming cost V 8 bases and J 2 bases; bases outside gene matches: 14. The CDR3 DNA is TGCAGTTTCCATTCGCCTAGCGGGGCAAACACAGATACGCAGTATTTT. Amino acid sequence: CSFHSPSGANTDTQYF.

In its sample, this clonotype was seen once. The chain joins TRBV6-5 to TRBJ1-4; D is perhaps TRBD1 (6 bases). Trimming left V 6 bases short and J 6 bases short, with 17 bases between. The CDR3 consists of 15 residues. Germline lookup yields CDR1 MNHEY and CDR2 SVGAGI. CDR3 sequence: CASRYLGGADEKLFF. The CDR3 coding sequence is TGTGCCAGCAGGTACCTTGGGGGGGCGGATGAAAAACTGTTTTTT.